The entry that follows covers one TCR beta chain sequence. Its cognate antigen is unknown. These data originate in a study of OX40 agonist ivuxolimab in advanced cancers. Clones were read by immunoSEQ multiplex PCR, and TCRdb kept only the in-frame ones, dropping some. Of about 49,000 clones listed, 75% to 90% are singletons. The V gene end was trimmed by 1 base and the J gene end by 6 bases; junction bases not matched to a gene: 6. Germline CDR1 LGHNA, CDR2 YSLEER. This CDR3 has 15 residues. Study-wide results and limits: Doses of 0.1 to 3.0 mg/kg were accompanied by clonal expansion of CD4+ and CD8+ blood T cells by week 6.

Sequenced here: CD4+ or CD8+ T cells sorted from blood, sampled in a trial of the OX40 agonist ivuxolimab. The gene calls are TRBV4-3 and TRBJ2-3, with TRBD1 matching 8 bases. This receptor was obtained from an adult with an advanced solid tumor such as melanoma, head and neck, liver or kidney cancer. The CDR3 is CASSQAQGAYDTQYF. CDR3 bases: TGCGCCAGCAGCCAAGCCCAGGGGGCATACGATACGCAGTATTTT.